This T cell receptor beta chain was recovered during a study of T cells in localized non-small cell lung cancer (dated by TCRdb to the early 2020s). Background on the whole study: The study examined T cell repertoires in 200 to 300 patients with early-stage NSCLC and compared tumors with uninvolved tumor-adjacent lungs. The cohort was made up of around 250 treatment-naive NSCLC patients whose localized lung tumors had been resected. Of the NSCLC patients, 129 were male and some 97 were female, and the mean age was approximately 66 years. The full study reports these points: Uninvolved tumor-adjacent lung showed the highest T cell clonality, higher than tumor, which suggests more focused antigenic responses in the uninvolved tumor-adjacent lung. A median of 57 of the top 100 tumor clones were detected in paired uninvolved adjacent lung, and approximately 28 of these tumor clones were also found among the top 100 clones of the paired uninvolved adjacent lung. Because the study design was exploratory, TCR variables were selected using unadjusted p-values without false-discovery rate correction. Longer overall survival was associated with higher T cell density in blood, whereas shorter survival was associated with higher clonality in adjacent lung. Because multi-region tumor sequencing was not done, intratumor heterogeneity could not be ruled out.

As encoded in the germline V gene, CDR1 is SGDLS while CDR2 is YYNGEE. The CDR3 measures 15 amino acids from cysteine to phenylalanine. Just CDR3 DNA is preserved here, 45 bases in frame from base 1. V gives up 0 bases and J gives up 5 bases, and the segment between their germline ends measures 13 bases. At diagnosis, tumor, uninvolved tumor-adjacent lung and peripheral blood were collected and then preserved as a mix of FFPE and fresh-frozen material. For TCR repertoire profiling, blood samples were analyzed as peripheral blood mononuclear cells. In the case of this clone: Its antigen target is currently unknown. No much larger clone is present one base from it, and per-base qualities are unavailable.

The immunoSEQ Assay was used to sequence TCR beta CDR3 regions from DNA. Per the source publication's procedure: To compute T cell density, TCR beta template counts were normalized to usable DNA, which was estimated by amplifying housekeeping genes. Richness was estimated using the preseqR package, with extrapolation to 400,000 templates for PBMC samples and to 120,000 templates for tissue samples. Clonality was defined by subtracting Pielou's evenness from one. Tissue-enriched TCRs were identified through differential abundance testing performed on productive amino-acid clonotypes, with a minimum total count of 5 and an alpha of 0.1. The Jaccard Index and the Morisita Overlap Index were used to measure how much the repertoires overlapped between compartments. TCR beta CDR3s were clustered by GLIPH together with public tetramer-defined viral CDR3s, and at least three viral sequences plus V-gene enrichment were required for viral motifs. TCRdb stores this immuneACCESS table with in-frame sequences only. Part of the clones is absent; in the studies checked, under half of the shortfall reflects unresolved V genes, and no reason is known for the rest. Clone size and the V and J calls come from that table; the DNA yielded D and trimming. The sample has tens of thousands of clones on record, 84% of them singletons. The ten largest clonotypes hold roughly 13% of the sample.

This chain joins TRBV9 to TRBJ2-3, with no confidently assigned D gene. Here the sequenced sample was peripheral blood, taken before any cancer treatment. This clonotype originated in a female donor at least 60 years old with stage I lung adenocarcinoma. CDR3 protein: CASSVALGPRDTQYF. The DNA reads TGTGCCAGCAGCGTAGCTCTAGGGCCACGAGATACGCAGTATTTT.